This TCR beta chain is drawn from a study of shared clonotypes between healthy human individuals. Clones were sequenced by immunoSEQ multiplex PCR, and TCRdb holds only the in-frame ones, with some missing. The profile shows some 1.4 million clones, roughly 96% of them singletons. On this clone: Its antigen remains unknown.

Study results and caveats: Sequencing depth was expected to affect clonotype sharing among donors. Enrolling few donors narrowed the genetic and exposure-history diversity that was represented.

The CDR3 length is 16 residues. Germline loops: CDR1 SGHVS, CDR2 FQNEAQ. Trimming at V came to 2 bases and at J to 4 bases, leaving 10 bases not matched to a gene. Only Caucasian adults living in Nashville, Tennessee made up the donor group. In the CD4+ fraction, cells were divided into CD45RA+ naive and CD45RA-negative memory subsets. V is TRBV7-8 and J is TRBJ2-5; 7 positions agree with TRBD2. The clonotype originates from a man aged 30-40 years in good health. Sequencing used naive CD4+ T cells sorted from blood. Subset specified: CD45RA+ positively selected. CDR3 nucleotide sequence: TGTGCCAGCAGCTTAAGTCCCTTGGGGGGGGTAGAGACCCAGTACTTC. Translated, it gives CASSLSPLGGVETQYF.